This T cell receptor beta chain was captured by sequencing in a study of T cell repertoires in cytomegalovirus infection. Whole-study results and caveats: CMV-specific TCR beta clonotypes restricted by HLA-C were the ones dominating the ex vivo response.

This clonotype was found a few times. As yet, its antigen is unknown. TCRdb recomputed calls from the reads with MiXCR, one row per CDR3 protein. This table holds just under 550,000 distinct CDR3 sequences, approximately 25% found once. CDR3 length equals 15 residues. V lost 2 bases and J lost 2, with 11 bases in between. Germline V gene lookup returns CDR1 KGHDR and CDR2 SFDVKD. The TCR comes from a human donor in good health (CMV status not recorded). Some clones in this sample may be carry-over from other donors' samples. The chain employs TRBV24-1 and TRBJ1-2; D perhaps matches TRBD1 (6 bases). Sequenced material: PBMCs. The DNA for the CDR3 is TGTGCCACCAGTGATTCATCGACAGGAAACTATGGCTACACCTTC. It specifies CATSDSSTGNYGYTF.